This TCR beta chain is from a study of human thymus T cells. Measured with immunoSEQ multiplex PCR; TCRdb has only the in-frame clones, and not every one. The profile shows under 95,000 clones, 90% to 95% of them singletons. Germline V gene data show CDR1 as MNHNS and CDR2 as SASEGT. V lost 2 bases to trimming and J lost 3 bases; unmatched junction nucleotides: 11. The CDR3 runs to 18 residues. Findings and caveats of the study: Unrelated people showed highly overlapping thymic repertoires, related research reported.

During corrective heart surgery, resections were taken, and the thymus tissue came from them. Among the donors, all were healthy Finnish infants having corrective surgery for congenital heart defects. With respect to this clone: The antigen is undetermined.

The specimen sequenced was thymus tissue. The clonotype originates from a girl under three years old with a congenital heart defect but otherwise immunologically healthy. V usage is TRBV6-1 and J usage is TRBJ1-3, with 9 bases matching TRBD1. CDR3 region: CASSEFPPTGGFGNTIYF. Here the CDR3 DNA reads TGTGCCAGCAGTGAATTCCCCCCGACAGGGGGTTTTGGAAACACCATATATTTT.